One TCR beta chain is described in this entry. What it recognizes is unknown. Trimming pared 6 bases from V and 8 bases from J, leaving 19 bases between. Germline V lookup: CDR1 MDHEN, CDR2 SYDVKM. The CDR3 is 14 residues long. The data stem from a study of T cells in Graves' hyperthyroidism and ophthalmopathy. The study's findings and limits: Separation of ophthalmopathy from stable hyperthyroidism was achieved by a 13 V-J model. Blood also showed most of the thyroid clonotypes that were expanded above 0.001.

From RNA transcripts, TCR beta CDR3 regions were amplified. When the TCR CDR3 underwent first-round RT-PCR, the HTBI primer set was used. TCRdb ran MiXCR on the multiplex PCR reads and lists one entry per CDR3 protein. The sample includes hundreds of thousands of distinct CDR3 sequences, 45% seen only once; the top ten take less than 9.5%. Exclusions: uncontrolled infection, other autoimmune disease, pregnancy, lactation. Material for sequencing was peripheral blood or thyroid tissue (not recorded which). This chain joins TRBV28 and TRBJ1-1; D is possibly TRBD1 (6 bases). The sequence was obtained from an adult man with Graves' disease, either hyperthyroidism or ophthalmopathy (not recorded which). CDR3 loop: CASRHRQADLEAFF. The CDR3 coding sequence is TGTGCCAGCAGACACAGACAGGCCGATTTGGAAGCTTTCTTT.